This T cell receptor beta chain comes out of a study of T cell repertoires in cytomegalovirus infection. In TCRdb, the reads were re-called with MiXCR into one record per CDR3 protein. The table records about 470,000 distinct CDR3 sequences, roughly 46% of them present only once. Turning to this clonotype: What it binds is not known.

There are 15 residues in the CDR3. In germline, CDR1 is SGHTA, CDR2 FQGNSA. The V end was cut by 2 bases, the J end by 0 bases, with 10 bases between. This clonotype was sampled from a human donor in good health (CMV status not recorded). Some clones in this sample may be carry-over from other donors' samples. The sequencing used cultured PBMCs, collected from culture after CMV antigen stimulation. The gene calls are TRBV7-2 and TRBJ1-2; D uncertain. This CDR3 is CASSLMISSNYGYTF. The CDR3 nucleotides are TGTGCCAGCAGCTTAATGATCTCTTCTAACTATGGCTACACCTTC.